The 26 T cell receptor beta chains presented below share a single source sample, sequenced in a study of beta chain features in type 1 diabetes (dated by TCRdb to 2016 to 2019). Library prep was done by the immunoSEQ multiplex PCR assay. All of the isolated RNA was reverse transcribed with the High Capacity cDNA Reverse Transcription Kit, so expressed TCRB transcripts were sequenced. TCRdb limited this immuneACCESS table to in-frame rearrangements with V and J called. A share of clones is missing; checked studies link under half to unresolved V genes, and the rest is unexplained. Within this sample are hundreds of thousands of clones, with roughly 30% of them counted one time only. Around 0.065% of the sample goes to the ten largest clones. The sequenced material came from naive CD4+ T cells from blood. The cell subset or site label corresponds to: true naive CD4+ T cells. All receptors come from a man between 18 and 35 years old in good health.

The V and J genes are TRBV9 and TRBJ2-7; D ambiguous. V dropped 0 bases and J dropped 0 bases, with 7 bases sitting between them. This CDR3 comprises 14 residues. Germline V gives CDR1 SGDLS, CDR2 YYNGEE. The DNA for the CDR3 is TGTGCCAGCAGCGTAGTTCCGAGCTCCTACGAGCAGTACTTC. Translated, it gives CASSVVPSSYEQYF.

This clone was seen a few times. This CDR3 reads CAWSVLSLRTGVENEQYF. DNA for the CDR3: TGTGCCTGGAGTGTATTGAGCTTGAGGACAGGAGTTGAGAACGAGCAGTACTTC. The V and J genes are TRBV30 and TRBJ2-7; 7 nucleotides agree with TRBD1. The CDR3 sequence is 18 residues long. CDR1 GTSNPN and CDR2 SVGIG come from the germline V gene (reference sequence). V shed 0 bases and J 5 bases; nucleotides not matched to a gene: 19.

This chain uses TRBV25-1 with TRBJ2-1, with D possibly TRBD2 on 6 matching bases. The CDR3 is 15 residues long. Trimming left V 10 bases short and J 4 bases short, with 20 bases between. Germline V gives CDR1 MGHDK, CDR2 SYGVNS. CDR3 DNA: TGTGCCACCTTTAGCAGGGACTCTTCGTACAATGAGCAGTTCTTC. It specifies CATFSRDSSYNEQFF.

The rearrangement links TRBV19 to TRBJ2-1, with D unresolved. Trimming pared 3 bases from V and 0 bases from J, leaving 12 bases between. Germline V gives CDR1 LNHDA, CDR2 SQIVND (reference sequence). This CDR3 has 16 residues. The CDR3 region has the DNA TGTGCCAGTAGTATCCAGACCGGTTTCTCCTACAATGAGCAGTTCTTC. Translation: CASSIQTGFSYNEQFF.

The chain is built from TRBV6-6 and TRBJ2-7; D not resolved. V lost 5 bases and J lost 1, with 9 bases in between. Germline-derived CDR1 and CDR2 are MNHNY and SVGAGI (reference sequence). This CDR3 is built from 13 residues. The DNA for the CDR3 is TGTGCCAGCAGTACACGAGATTCCTACGAGCAGTACTTC. This sequence encodes CASSTRDSYEQYF.

This chain connects TRBV15 to TRBJ1-5, with D unresolved. CDR3 length equals 14 residues. Germline V lookup: CDR1 LNHNV, CDR2 YYDKDF (reference sequence). Deletions cut 4 bases from V and 3 bases from J, with 10 bases between. CDR3 residues: CATSKDVTNQPQHF. The CDR3 DNA reads TGTGCCACCAGCAAGGACGTCACCAATCAGCCCCAGCATTTT.

This clone came up a few times. This chain uses TRBV7-2 with TRBJ2-2, with TRBD2 matching over 8 bases. The germline CDR1 and CDR2 sequences are SGHTA and FQGNSA. The V gene end was trimmed by 5 bases and the J gene end by 7 bases; junction bases not matched to a gene: 9. The CDR3 has 15 residues. The CDR3 loop reads CASSRSGRANGELFF. CDR3 DNA sequence: TGTGCCAGCAGCCGGAGCGGGAGAGCGAACGGGGAGCTGTTTTTT.

V gene TRBV29-1 combines with J gene TRBJ2-1; maybe TRBD2 (5 bases). The CDR3 consists of 15 residues. Germline lookup yields CDR1 SQVTM and CDR2 ANQGSEA. V was shortened by 6 bases and J by 3 bases, with 18 bases between the two germline ends. This chain's CDR3 is CSVVGGLRNYNEQFF. The CDR3 DNA reads TGCAGCGTCGTTGGCGGACTCAGGAACTACAATGAGCAGTTCTTC.

This clone was counted a few times. The rearrangement uses TRBV20-1 and TRBJ1-5, with TRBD1 as a possible D gene (5 bases). V was trimmed by 6 bases and J by 6 bases, leaving 9 bases between them. The V gene's germline CDR1 is DFQATT and CDR2 SNEGSKA (reference sequence). CDR3 length equals 11 residues. CDR3 region: CSATGGQPQHF. In nucleotides, the CDR3 is TGCAGTGCCACGGGGGGTCAGCCCCAGCATTTT.

This clone came up a few times. The chain joins TRBV12-5 to TRBJ2-3; 10 bases line up with TRBD2. Germline CDR1 LGHNT, CDR2 FRNRAP. The CDR3 covers 16 residues. The trim removed 2 bases at V and 5 bases at J, leaving 7 bases unmatched. CDR3 coding DNA: TGTGCTAGTGGTTTGTGGCTAGCGGGAGCGGTAGATACGCAGTATTTT. Its translation is CASGLWLAGAVDTQYF.

In this sample, this clone turned up a few times. V gene TRBV30 combines with J gene TRBJ2-3; D is unresolved. Trimming left V 2 bases short and J 3 bases short, with 9 bases between. The CDR3 spans 13 residues. The germline CDR1 and CDR2 sequences are GTSNPN and SVGIG (reference sequence). The CDR3, as DNA: TGTGCCTGGAGTAAACGGCGAACAGATACGCAGTATTTT. Translated: CAWSKRRTDTQYF. Looking up the rest from reference TRBV30 and TRBJ2-3 gives the full variable domain: SQTIHQWPATLVQPVGSPLSLECTVEGTSNPNLYWYRQAAGRGLQLLFYSVGIGQISSEVPQNLSASRPQDRQFILSSKKLLLSDSGFYLCAWSKRRTDTQYFGPGTRLTVL.

This clone showed up just a few times. The rearrangement joins TRBV7-9 to TRBJ2-2; the D gene could be TRBD1 or TRBD2 (5 bases each). Germline V CDR1 and CDR2: SEHNR, FQNEAQ (reference sequence). Trimming cost V 6 bases and J 4 bases, with 18 bases left between them. This CDR3 contains 16 residues. This chain's CDR3 is CASSPTGAGATGELFF. The CDR3 region has the DNA TGTGCCAGCAGTCCGACTGGGGCGGGCGCCACCGGGGAGCTGTTTTTT.

The chain employs TRBV7-2 and TRBJ1-1; D is unclear. Germline CDR1 SGHTA, CDR2 FQGNSA. V was clipped by 4 bases and J by 1 base, with 7 bases between them. The CDR3 contains 13 residues. The DNA of the CDR3 is TGTGCCAGCAGCTCCATGGAGAACACTGAAGCTTTCTTT. This sequence encodes CASSSMENTEAFF.

V is TRBV7-2 and J is TRBJ1-4; D is possibly TRBD1 (6 bases). Between the trimmed V and J ends, which lost 5 bases and 7 bases, there was a span of 17 bases. CDR1 is SGHTA, CDR2 FQGNSA, per germline. This CDR3 comprises 15 residues. The CDR3 sequence: CASSLHGGRGEKLFF. The CDR3 DNA reads as TGTGCCAGCAGCCTCCATGGGGGCCGCGGTGAAAAACTGTTTTTT.

This clone has only a few counts. The chain links TRBV29-1 to TRBJ2-5; 8 bases match TRBD2. V dropped 7 bases and J dropped 1; count of bases not matched to a gene: 2. The CDR3 extends over 12 amino acids. CDR1 SQVTM and CDR2 ANQGSEA come from the germline V gene. Written as DNA, the CDR3 is TGCAGCGCTACTAGCGGCCAAGAGACCCAGTACTTC. Its translation: CSATSGQETQYF.

As for this clone: Distinct nucleotide sequences in the sample also encode this CDR3. This chain uses TRBV5-1 with TRBJ2-3, with 7 bases fitting TRBD2. The junction had 3 bases not matched to a gene; V was cut back by 2 bases and J by 3 bases. Germline V gene data show CDR1 as SGHRS and CDR2 as YFSETQ. The CDR3 loop spans 14 amino acids. CDR3 protein: CASSLSGETDTQYF. CDR3 coding DNA: TGCGCCAGCAGCTTAAGCGGGGAGACAGATACGCAGTATTTT.

This clone has just a few counts. The gene calls are TRBV4-3 and TRBJ2-1, with 9 bases that match TRBD1. Germline trimming cut 8 bases from V and 5 bases from J; bases unmatched to any gene: 7. The CDR3 is made up of 14 amino acids. Looked up from germline, CDR1 is LGHNA and CDR2 is YSLEER. CDR3 residues: CASAGTGNHNEQFF. The CDR3 region has the DNA TGCGCCAGCGCAGGGACAGGGAACCACAATGAGCAGTTCTTC.

This clone appeared once. The rearrangement uses TRBV5-6 and TRBJ2-3; 8 bases align to TRBD1. V lost 1 base, J lost 3 bases, and 4 bases stayed unmatched. The CDR3 has 15 residues. Germline assignment: CDR1 SGHDT and CDR2 YYEEEE. The CDR3: CASSLRDRRTDTQYF. CDR3 in DNA: TGTGCCAGCAGCTTGAGGGACAGGCGTACAGATACGCAGTATTTT.

This CDR3 is CASRAGTSGRAEQFF. CDR3 DNA: TGTGCCAGCAGGGCCGGGACTAGCGGGAGGGCCGAGCAGTTCTTC. The J gene is TRBJ2-1, the V gene TRBV2; 16 nucleotides match TRBD2. The CDR3 covers 15 residues. V lost 6 bases to trimming and J lost 10 bases; unmatched junction nucleotides: 6. Germline-derived CDR1 and CDR2 are SNHLY and FYNNEI.

This clone has a handful of counts. The chain joins TRBV11-1 to TRBJ2-5, with a weak D call TRBD1 (7 bases). This CDR3 comprises 14 residues. Per germline, CDR1 SGHAT and CDR2 FQDESV (reference sequence). V lost 5 bases and J 5 bases, leaving 15 bases between the germline ends. The CDR3 DNA reads as TGTGCCAGCAGCCAACCGACAGGGAGGGAGACCCAGTACTTC. Encoded protein: CASSQPTGRETQYF.

This clone was observed a handful of times. The chain links TRBV7-6 to TRBJ2-3; D unresolved. Per germline, CDR1 SGHVS and CDR2 FNYEAQ. The CDR3 is made up of 13 amino acids. V gave up 0 bases and J gave up 6 bases, with 7 bases separating them. This CDR3 reads CASSLAASDTQYF. CDR3 nucleotides: TGTGCCAGCAGCTTAGCTGCGAGCGATACGCAGTATTTT.

V and J are TRBV9 and TRBJ2-1; 13 bases align to TRBD2. Germline assignment: CDR1 SGDLS and CDR2 YYNGEE. Germline trimming cut 2 bases from V and 7 bases from J; bases unmatched to any gene: 6. CDR3 length: 16 residues. The CDR3: CASSVEPGLAGNEQFF. In DNA form, the CDR3 reads TGTGCCAGCAGCGTCGAACCGGGACTAGCGGGGAATGAGCAGTTCTTC.

This clone was seen only a few times. V usage is TRBV30 and J usage is TRBJ1-4; D is unclear. This CDR3 contains 15 residues. Germline CDR1 GTSNPN, CDR2 SVGIG (reference sequence). V was shortened by 0 bases and J by 7 bases, with 15 bases between the two germline ends. Here the CDR3 reads CAWSVPGPRGEKLFF. The CDR3 DNA reads TGTGCCTGGAGTGTCCCCGGGCCTCGGGGTGAAAAACTGTTTTTT.

This clone was recorded only once. The junction departs from germline at one end; a sequencing error may be responsible. The CDR3 nucleotides read TGTGCCAGCTCACCACCCCGCCTAGCGGGAGGGCCTAACTTC. Protein: CASSPPRLAGGPNF. The rearrangement uses TRBV18 and TRBJ2-5; 12 bases line up with TRBD2. The CDR3 covers 14 residues. Looked up from germline, CDR1 is KGHSH and CDR2 is LQKENI.

This clone was picked up a small number of times. CDR3 nucleotide sequence: TGTGCCATCAGTGATACGTATAGGGGGTGGAGGAACGAGCAGTACTTC. This translates into CAISDTYRGWRNEQYF. The chain carries TRBV10-3 and TRBJ2-7; TRBD1 might be the D (6 bases). V lost 3 bases and J 5 bases, leaving 20 bases between the germline ends. Germline loops: CDR1 ENHRY, CDR2 SYGVKD. The CDR3 is 16 residues long.

This clone was observed a few times. The V and J genes are TRBV25-1 and TRBJ2-6; no clear D. The CDR3 length is 17 residues. The V gene's germline CDR1 is MGHDK and CDR2 SYGVNS. Deletions cut 3 bases from V and 2 bases from J, with 14 bases between. As DNA, the CDR3 is TGTGCCAGCAGTGAGTCACCCACTCAGGCTGGGGCCAACGTCCTGACTTTC. Translation: CASSESPTQAGANVLTF.